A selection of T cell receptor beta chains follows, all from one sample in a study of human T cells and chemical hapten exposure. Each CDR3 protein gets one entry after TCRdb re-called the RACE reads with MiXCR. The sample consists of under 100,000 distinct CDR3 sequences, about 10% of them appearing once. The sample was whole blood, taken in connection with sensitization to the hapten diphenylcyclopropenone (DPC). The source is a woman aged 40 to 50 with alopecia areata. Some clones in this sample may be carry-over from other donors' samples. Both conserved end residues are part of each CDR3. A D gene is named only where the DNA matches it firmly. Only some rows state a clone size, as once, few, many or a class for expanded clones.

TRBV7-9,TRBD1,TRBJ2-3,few,CASSSDRVTDTQYF,TGTGCCAGCAGCTCAGACAGGGTGACAGATACGCAGTATTTT
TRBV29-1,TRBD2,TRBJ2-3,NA,CSVGTSGRGDTQYF,TGCAGCGTGGGGACTAGCGGGAGGGGAGATACGCAGTATTTT
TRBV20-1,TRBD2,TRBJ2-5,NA,CSARETGGLETQYF,TGCAGTGCTAGAGAAACGGGAGGTCTTGAGACCCAGTACTTC
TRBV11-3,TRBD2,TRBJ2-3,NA,CASSLALAGGDTQYF,TGTGCCAGCAGCTTAGCACTAGCGGGGGGAGATACGCAGTATTTT
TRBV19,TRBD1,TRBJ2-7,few,CASSMRTGAYEQYF,TGTGCCAGTAGTATGAGGACAGGGGCGTACGAGCAGTACTTC
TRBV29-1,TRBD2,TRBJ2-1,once,CSVSGLAGVYEQFF,TGCAGCGTCTCGGGACTAGCGGGAGTTTATGAGCAGTTCTTC
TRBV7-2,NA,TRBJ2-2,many,CASSLSNRDANTGELFF,TGTGCCAGCAGCCTCTCGAACCGGGACGCGAACACCGGGGAGCTGTTTTTT
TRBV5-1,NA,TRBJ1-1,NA,CASSTQQGGGTEAFF,TGCGCCAGCAGCACTCAACAGGGAGGGGGCACTGAAGCTTTCTTT
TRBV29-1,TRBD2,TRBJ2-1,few,CSAAARRGTFNEQFF,TGCAGCGCTGCTGCAAGGCGGGGGACTTTCAATGAGCAGTTCTTC
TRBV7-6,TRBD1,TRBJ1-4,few,CASSLRTGNNEKLFF,TGTGCCAGCAGCTTAAGGACAGGGAATAATGAAAAACTGTTTTTT
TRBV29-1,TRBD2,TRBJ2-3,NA,CSVASGSADTQYF,TGCAGCGTTGCTAGCGGGAGTGCAGATACGCAGTATTTT
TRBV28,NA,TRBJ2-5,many,CASSLGQKYQETQYF,TGTGCCAGCAGTTTAGGACAGAAGTACCAAGAGACCCAGTACTTC
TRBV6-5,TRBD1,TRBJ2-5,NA,CASMWDRAAETQYF,TGTGCCAGCATGTGGGACAGGGCGGCGGAGACCCAGTACTTC
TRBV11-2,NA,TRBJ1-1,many,CASSLGGLEAFF,TGTGCCAGCAGCTTAGGGGGCCTTGAAGCTTTCTTT
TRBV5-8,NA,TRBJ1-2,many,CASSFHGGGYTF,TGTGCCAGCAGCTTTCACGGGGGAGGCTACACCTTC
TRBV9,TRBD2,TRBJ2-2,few,CASSLLAGGNTGELFF,TGTGCCAGCAGCCTCCTAGCGGGGGGGAACACCGGGGAGCTGTTTTTT
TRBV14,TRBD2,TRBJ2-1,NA,CASSQEGTSYNDEQFF,TGTGCCAGCAGCCAAGAAGGGACTAGTTATAACGATGAGCAGTTCTTC
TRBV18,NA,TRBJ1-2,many,CASSPIGPTNYGYTF,TGTGCCAGCTCACCAATAGGACCCACTAACTATGGCTACACCTTC
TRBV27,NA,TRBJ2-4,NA,CASSLDPPSGVRNIQYF,TGTGCCAGCAGCCTAGATCCCCCGTCGGGGGTGAGGAACATTCAGTACTTC
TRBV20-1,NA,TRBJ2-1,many,CSARSSNYNEQFF,TGCAGTGCTAGAAGCAGCAACTACAATGAGCAGTTCTTC
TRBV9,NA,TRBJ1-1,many,CASSAHTGNTEAFF,TGTGCCAGCAGCGCCCACACAGGGAATACTGAAGCTTTCTTT
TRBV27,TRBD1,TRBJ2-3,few,CASSSGTGGADTQYF,TGTGCCAGCAGTTCCGGGACAGGGGGGGCAGATACGCAGTATTTT
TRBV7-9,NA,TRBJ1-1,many,CASSLWQANTEAFF,TGTGCCAGCAGCTTATGGCAGGCGAACACTGAAGCTTTCTTT
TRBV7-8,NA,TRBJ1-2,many,CASTAGEANYGYTF,TGTGCCAGCACCGCAGGAGAAGCTAACTATGGCTACACCTTC